The source of this T cell receptor (beta chain) is a study of shared clonotypes between healthy human individuals. For this clone: Its antigen remains unidentified. Other DNA sequences in the same sample also yield this CDR3.

Method: immunoSEQ multiplex PCR; TCRdb's copy keeps in-frame clones and lacks some. This sample has 1,500,000 or so clones; around 95% occur once, and the top ten carry approximately 1.1%. The study, taken as a whole, reports: Sharing across four donors was highest in naive CD4 (around 5%) and lowest in memory CD8 (approximately 0.4%).

The germline V gene encodes CDR1 SGHRS and CDR2 YFSETQ. CDR3 length: 13 residues. V was trimmed by 4 bases and J by 4 bases, leaving 10 bases between them. The sequenced sample was naive CD4+ T cells sorted from blood. Indicated subset: CD45RA+ positively selected. The receptor was isolated from a man younger than 45 in good health. This chain links TRBV5-1 with TRBJ2-3; D is possibly TRBD2 (5 bases). CDR3 protein: CASSLVGADTQYF. DNA for the CDR3: TGCGCCAGCAGCCTCGTGGGAGCAGATACGCAGTATTTT.